One and the same sample provided the 16 T cell receptor beta chains below, sequenced in a study of blood T cell repertoires in COVID-19. Assay: immunoSEQ multiplex PCR; the TCRdb copy retains only in-frame clones and omits some. This table has approximately 300,000 clones, around 88% appearing once. The sequencing input was peripheral blood. The receptors originated from a man aged 35 to 55 with acute or convalescent COVID-19.

The chain combines TRBV13 with TRBJ1-1, with D possibly matching TRBD1 (5 bases). Looked up from germline, CDR1 is PRHDT and CDR2 is FYEKMQ (reference sequence). V lost 0 bases to trimming and J lost 5 bases, with 13 bases between them. This CDR3 region has 15 residues. The CDR3 loop is CASSLGRSGGTEAFF. The CDR3 bases are TGTGCCAGCAGCTTAGGCCGGTCGGGGGGGACTGAAGCTTTCTTT.

V usage is TRBV27 and J usage is TRBJ2-3, with D maybe TRBD2 (6 bases). This CDR3 region has 14 residues. Germline loops: CDR1 MNHEY, CDR2 SMNVEV (reference sequence). The ends were cut back, 4 bases at V and 2 bases at J, with 10 bases in the middle. For the CDR3, the DNA is TGTGCCAGCAGTTGGAGGGGAGTCACAGATACGCAGTATTTT. Its translation: CASSWRGVTDTQYF.

The CDR3, as DNA: TGTGCCAGCAGTCCGGTCGGGGTAAGAAGGGATACGCAGTATTTT. It yields the protein CASSPVGVRRDTQYF. The genes are TRBV25-1 and TRBJ2-3; a weak D match, TRBD2 (5 bases). There are 15 residues in the CDR3. CDR1 and CDR2 from the germline V gene are MGHDK and SYGVNS. Trimming left V 5 bases short and J 6 bases short, with 18 bases between.

This clone was detected only once. The chain employs TRBV11-2 and TRBJ2-5, with 10 bases matching TRBD2. The CDR3 sequence is 14 residues long. J gave up 4 bases and V 5 bases, and 4 bases lay outside the gene matches. The V gene's germline CDR1 is SGHAT and CDR2 FQNNGV. CDR3 protein: CASSALAGVETQYF. Written as DNA, the CDR3 is TGTGCCAGCAGCGCCCTAGCGGGGGTAGAGACCCAGTACTTC.

This clone was picked up a small number of times. This chain uses TRBV5-4 with TRBJ2-2; 8 nucleotides match TRBD2. This CDR3 region has 16 residues. Germline CDR1 reads SGHNT; CDR2 reads YYREEE (reference sequence). J was trimmed by 4 bases and V by 3 bases; bases with no gene match: 8. The CDR3 loop is CASSSPGLGLTGELFF. CDR3 DNA: TGTGCCAGCAGCTCTCCGGGACTAGGACTCACCGGGGAGCTGTTTTTT.

This chain joins TRBV27 and TRBJ1-2; 9 bases line up with TRBD1. V lost 5 bases and J lost 3; bases outside the gene matches: 7. The V gene's germline CDR1 is MNHEY and CDR2 SMNVEV (reference sequence). The CDR3 length is 15 residues. The CDR3 loop reads CASSRTGDGYYGYTF. CDR3 nucleotides: TGTGCCAGCAGTCGGACAGGGGACGGTTACTATGGCTACACCTTC.

This chain uses TRBV29-1 with TRBJ1-4; D is possibly TRBD1 (6 bases). V lost 7 bases and J lost 7, with 19 bases in between. This CDR3 contains 14 residues. Germline values: CDR1 SQVTM, CDR2 ANQGSEA. CDR3 residues: CSARTGGASEKLFF. DNA for the CDR3: TGCAGCGCCCGAACGGGGGGGGCGAGTGAAAAACTGTTTTTT.

The CDR3 bases are TGTGCCAGTAGTAGCCAGGGTTTCAATCAGCCCCAGCATTTT. Protein product: CASSSQGFNQPQHF. The chain has TRBV19 and TRBJ1-5; perhaps TRBD1 as D (5 bases). V shed 4 bases and J shed 3 bases, with 10 bases lying between them. The CDR3 has 14 amino acids. Per germline, CDR1 LNHDA and CDR2 SQIVND (reference sequence).

The rearrangement joins TRBV2 to TRBJ1-2; tentatively, D is TRBD1 (5 bases). Germline V gene data show CDR1 as SNHLY and CDR2 as FYNNEI. V was trimmed by 7 bases and J by 4 bases, leaving 13 bases between them. The length of the CDR3 is 13 residues. The CDR3 reads CASNRQDIYGYTF. CDR3 in DNA: TGTGCCAGCAACCGCCAGGACATCTATGGCTACACCTTC. Together with reference TRBV2 and TRBJ1-2, the CDR3 gives the full variable domain: EPEVTQTPSHQVTQMGQEVILRCVPISNHLYFYWYRQILGQKVEFLVSFYNNEISEKSEIFDDQFSVERPDGSNFTLKIRSTKLEDSAMYFCASNRQDIYGYTFGSGTRLTVV.

The gene calls are TRBV6-6 and TRBJ2-1; 10 nucleotides line up with TRBD1. J was trimmed by 3 bases and V by 5 bases; bases with no gene match: 10. The CDR3 covers 17 residues. Germline-derived CDR1 and CDR2 are MNHNY and SVGAGI (reference sequence). This CDR3 is CASSPSPGTGDYNEQFF. Written as DNA, the CDR3 is TGTGCCAGCAGTCCGTCTCCCGGGACAGGGGACTACAATGAGCAGTTCTTC.

The chain joins TRBV18 to TRBJ1-1; tentative D call: TRBD1 (5 bases). V dropped 6 bases and J dropped 1 base, with 15 bases sitting between them. Per germline, CDR1 KGHSH and CDR2 LQKENI. CDR3 length: 15 residues. CDR3 sequence: CASSRSLTGNTEAFF. CDR3 in DNA: TGTGCCAGCTCCCGCTCCCTTACAGGGAACACTGAAGCTTTCTTT.

J is TRBJ1-6 and V is TRBV19; 7 nucleotides agree with TRBD1. CDR3 length: 15 amino acids. Germline V CDR1 and CDR2: LNHDA, SQIVND (reference sequence). V lost 6 bases, J lost 5 bases, and 7 bases stayed unmatched. The CDR3 reads CASSSPGQNNSPLHF. The CDR3, as DNA: TGTGCCAGTAGCTCCCCGGGACAGAATAATTCACCCCTCCACTTT. Filled out from reference TRBV19 and TRBJ1-6, the complete variable domain reads DGGITQSPKYLFRKEGQNVTLSCEQNLNHDAMYWYRQDPGQGLRLIYYSQIVNDFQKGDIAEGYSVSREKKESFPLTVTSAQKNPTAFYLCASSSPGQNNSPLHFGNGTRLTVT.

The chain combines TRBV13 with TRBJ1-2, with TRBD1 matching over 12 bases. The J segment lost 8 bases and the V segment lost 0 bases, leaving 7 bases of the junction unmatched. This CDR3 comprises 16 residues. Germline CDR1 is PRHDT and CDR2 is FYEKMQ (reference sequence). CDR3 amino acids: CASSLGGTGGVGGYTF. The CDR3 region has the DNA TGTGCCAGCAGCTTAGGTGGGACAGGGGGCGTTGGGGGCTACACCTTC. Full variable domain (outside the CDR3, taken from reference TRBV13 and TRBJ1-2): AAGVIQSPRHLIKEKRETATLKCYPIPRHDTVYWYQQGPGQDPQFLISFYEKMQSDKGSIPDRFSAQQFSDYHSELNMSSLELGDSALYFCASSLGGTGGVGGYTFGSGTRLTVV.

This rearrangement joins TRBV4-1 to TRBJ2-7, with a possible D match to TRBD2 (5 bases). The CDR3 is 15 amino acids. Germline V CDR1 and CDR2: MGHRA, YSYEKL. The V gene lost 3 bases and the J gene lost 0 bases, with 12 bases spanning the gap. The CDR3 nucleotides read TGCGCCAGCAGCCAGCGGGTCCCAGCCTCCTACGAGCAGTACTTC. It is translated as CASSQRVPASYEQYF.

The rearrangement uses TRBV2 and TRBJ2-7, with a possible D match to TRBD1 (6 bases). This CDR3 has 15 amino acids. In germline, CDR1 is SNHLY, CDR2 FYNNEI. With 3 bases removed from V and 3 bases from J, the gap between germline ends came to 15 bases. CDR3 DNA sequence: TGTGCCAGCAGTGATAGCAGGGGCTATCACTACGAGCAGTACTTC. Residues: CASSDSRGYHYEQYF.

The V call is TRBV19, the J call TRBJ2-7, with TRBD1 matching over 8 bases. CDR3 size: 16 residues. Trimming took 4 bases from V and 2 from J; bases not matched to a gene: 10. CDR1 and CDR2 (germline): LNHDA, SQIVND (reference sequence). The CDR3 DNA sequence: TGTGCCAGTAGTAGACCCAGGGGGCAGGGGACCTACGAGCAGTACTTC. This gives the protein CASSRPRGQGTYEQYF.